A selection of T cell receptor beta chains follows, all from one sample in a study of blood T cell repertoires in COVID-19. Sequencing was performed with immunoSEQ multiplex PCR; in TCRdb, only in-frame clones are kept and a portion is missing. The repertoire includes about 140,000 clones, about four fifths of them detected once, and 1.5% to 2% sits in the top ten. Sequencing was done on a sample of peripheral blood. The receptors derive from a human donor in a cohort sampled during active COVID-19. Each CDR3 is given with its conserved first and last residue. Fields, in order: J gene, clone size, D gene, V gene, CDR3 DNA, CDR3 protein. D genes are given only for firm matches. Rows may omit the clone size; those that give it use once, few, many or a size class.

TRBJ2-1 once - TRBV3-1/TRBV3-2 TGTGCCAGCTCCTCCTGGGGTAGCCCAGGAGCGGAGAACAATGAGCAGTTCTTC CASSSWGSPGAENNEQFF
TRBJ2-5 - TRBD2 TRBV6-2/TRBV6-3 TGTGCCAGCAGCCCCCCCCCGGGGGGGGAGACCCAGTACTTC CASSPPPGGETQYF
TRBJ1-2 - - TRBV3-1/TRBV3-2 TGTGCCAGCAGCCAAGATCTAGGAGGACAGATCTATGGCTACACCTTC CASSQDLGGQIYGYTF
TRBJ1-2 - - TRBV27 TGTGCCAGCAGTTTACACGGAGAAAACTATGGCTACACCTTC CASSLHGENYGYTF
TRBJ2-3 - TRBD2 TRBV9 TGTGCCAGCAGCTTACAGGGACTAGCGGGAGCTAGCACAGATACGCAGTATTTT CASSLQGLAGASTDTQYF
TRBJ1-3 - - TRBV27 TGTGCCAGCAGTTATCTCACGGAGTTTGCTGGAAACACCATATATTTT CASSYLTEFAGNTIYF
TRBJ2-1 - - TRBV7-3 TGTGCCAGCAGCTTAAGCGGGGTGAACAATGAGCAGTTCTTC CASSLSGVNNEQFF
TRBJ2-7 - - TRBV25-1 TGTGCCAGCAGTGCAAAACAGGATTCCTACGAGCAGTACTTC CASSAKQDSYEQYF
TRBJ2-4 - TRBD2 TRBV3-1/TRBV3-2 TGTGCCAGCAGCCCCGGGACTAGCGGGGGTATAGCCAAAAACATTCAGTACTTC CASSPGTSGGIAKNIQYF
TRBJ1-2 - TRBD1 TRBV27 TGTGCCAGCAGTTTATTTGGGACAGGGGAGTCCGCGAGTGGCTACACCTTC CASSLFGTGESASGYTF
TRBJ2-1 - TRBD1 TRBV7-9 TGTGCCAGCAGCTCCCAAAGGGGGCAGGTTGGGAATGAGCAGTTCTTC CASSSQRGQVGNEQFF
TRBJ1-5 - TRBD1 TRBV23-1 TGCGCCAGCAGTCAGCACGCCGGGACAGGGGGCGGTCAGCCCCAGCATTTT CASSQHAGTGGGQPQHF
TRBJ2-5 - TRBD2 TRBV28 TGTGCCAGCAGTTTCAACAGCGGGAGGGCCGGAGAGACCCAGTACTTC CASSFNSGRAGETQYF
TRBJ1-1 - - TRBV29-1 TGCAGCGTTAAGGGCCTCGGGGGCACTGAAGCTTTCTTT CSVKGLGGTEAFF
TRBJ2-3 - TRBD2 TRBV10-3 TGTGCCATCAGTGAGTCCTACATAGCGGGAGGAAGACGGAGCACAGATACGCAGTATTTT CAISESYIAGGRRSTDTQYF
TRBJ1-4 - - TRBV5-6 TGTGCCAGCAGCTTGGTAACAGGGTATGGACTGTTTTTT CASSLVTGYGLFF
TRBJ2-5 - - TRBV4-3 TGCGCCAGCAGCCATAGGAGCGGCGGAGAGACCCAGTACTTC CASSHRSGGETQYF
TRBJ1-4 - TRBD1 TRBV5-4 TGTGCCAGCAGCCGATCCCAGGGGGCGGGTGAAAAACTGTTTTTT CASSRSQGAGEKLFF
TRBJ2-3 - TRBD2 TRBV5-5 TGTGCCAGCTTACCGGGACTAGCGGGAGGAAAAGATACGCAGTATTTT CASLPGLAGGKDTQYF
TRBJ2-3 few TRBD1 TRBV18 TGTGCCAGCTCACCACCGGCAGGGGGCCCAGATACGCAGTATTTT CASSPPAGGPDTQYF
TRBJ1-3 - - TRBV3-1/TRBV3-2 TGTGCCAGCAGCCAAGTGCTCAGGGACAAAGGAAACACCATATATTTT CASSQVLRDKGNTIYF
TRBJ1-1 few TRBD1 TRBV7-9 TGTGCCAGCAGCATTATACAGGGGATCACTGAAGCTTTCTTT CASSIIQGITEAFF
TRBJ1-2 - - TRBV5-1 TGCGCCAGCAGCGAAGGGGTCTCTCCCACCTATGGCTACACCTTC CASSEGVSPTYGYTF
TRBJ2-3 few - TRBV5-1 TGCGCCAGCAGCTTGTCAGGGCGAGTGGGCGATACGCAGTATTTT CASSLSGRVGDTQYF
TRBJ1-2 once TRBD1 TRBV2 TGTGCCAGCAGGGGGACAGCCATCTATGGCTACACCTTC CASRGTAIYGYTF
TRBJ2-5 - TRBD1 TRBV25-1 TGTGCCAGCAGAATGACAGGGGGCGAGACCCAGTACTTC CASRMTGGETQYF
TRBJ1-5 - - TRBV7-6 TGTGCCAGCAGCAAACAGGGTATGTTCAGTCAGCCCCAGCATTTT CASSKQGMFSQPQHF
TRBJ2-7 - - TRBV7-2 TGTGCCAGCAGCTCCTTAGACTCCTACGAGCAGTACTTC CASSSLDSYEQYF
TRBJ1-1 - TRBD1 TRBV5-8 TGTGCCAGCCGACAGGGGCGAAATAAATATCCGAACACTGAAGCTTTCTTT CASRQGRNKYPNTEAFF
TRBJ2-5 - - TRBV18 TGTGCCAGCTCACCACCCGAGAAACAAGAGACCCAGTACTTC CASSPPEKQETQYF
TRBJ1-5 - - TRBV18 TGTGCCAGCTCACCACGGGGGGGGTCGGTCGCTCAGCCCCAGCATTTT CASSPRGGSVAQPQHF
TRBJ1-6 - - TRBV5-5 TGTGCCAGCAGCTTGGAAGAAAACAGTCCCATATATAATTCACCCCTCCACTTT CASSLEENSPIYNSPLHF
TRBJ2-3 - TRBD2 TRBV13 TGTGCCAGCAGCCGGCGGGAGTTGAGGGATACGCAGTATTTT CASSRRELRDTQYF
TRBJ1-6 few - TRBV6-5 TGTGCCAGCAGTTATATTAATTCACCCCTCCACTTT CASSYINSPLHF
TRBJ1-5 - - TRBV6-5 TGTGCCAGCTCCCCTCAGGGCGGGGGCGGTCAGCCCCAGCATTTT CASSPQGGGGQPQHF
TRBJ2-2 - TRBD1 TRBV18 TGTGCCAGCTCCCCCGGGACAGCGAACACCGGGGAGCTGTTTTTT CASSPGTANTGELFF
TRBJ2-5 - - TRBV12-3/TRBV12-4 TGTGCCAGCAGTTTAGGGCACAGAGAGACCCAGTACTTC CASSLGHRETQYF
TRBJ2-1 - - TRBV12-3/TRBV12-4 TGTGCCAGCTCCCTTGTATACAATGAGCAGTTCTTC CASSLVYNEQFF
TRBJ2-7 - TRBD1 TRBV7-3 TGTGCCAGCAGCTTGGACAGGGGGGGTTACGAGCAGTACTTC CASSLDRGGYEQYF
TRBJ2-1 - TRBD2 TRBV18 TGTGCCAGCTTGGGGGGACAACTAGCGGGAGGCCTCAATGAGCAGTTCTTC CASLGGQLAGGLNEQFF
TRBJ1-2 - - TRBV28 TGTGCCAGCAGGGTTGAATTCGCAGGGGACTATGGCTACACCTTC CASRVEFAGDYGYTF
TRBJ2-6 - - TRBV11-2 TGTGCCAGCAGCTCAGCCAACGTCCTGACTTTC CASSSANVLTF
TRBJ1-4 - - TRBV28 TGTGCCAGCAGTTACTTAGGACAGTTTCGGGCCGGTAATGAAAAACTGTTTTTT CASSYLGQFRAGNEKLFF
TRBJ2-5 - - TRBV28 TGTGCCAGCTCCCGGGAGGAGACCCAGTACTTC CASSREETQYF
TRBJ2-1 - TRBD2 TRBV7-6 TGTGCCAGCAGCCAACTAGCGGGAGGGCCGGGTGAGCAGTTCTTC CASSQLAGGPGEQFF
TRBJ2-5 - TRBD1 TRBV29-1 TGCAGCGCAGGGGGATTGGAAGAGACCCAGTACTTC CSAGGLEETQYF
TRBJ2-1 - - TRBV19 TGTGCCAGTAGTATGGGAGTTTTTAGCCAGGATGAGCAGTTCTTC CASSMGVFSQDEQFF
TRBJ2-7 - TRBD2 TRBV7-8 TGTGCCAGCAGGTTTAGCGGGAGGTCATCCGAGCAGTACTTC CASRFSGRSSEQYF
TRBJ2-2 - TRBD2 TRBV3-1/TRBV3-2 TGTGCCAGCAGCCAAGGACTAGCGGGAGGCACAACCGGGGAGCTGTTTTTT CASSQGLAGGTTGELFF
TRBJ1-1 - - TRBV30 TGTGCCTGGAGTGTACCCTCCTCAGATAACACTGAAGCTTTCTTT CAWSVPSSDNTEAFF
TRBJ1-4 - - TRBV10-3 TGTGCCATCAGTGAAAGGGCCGAGGGTGAAAAACTGTTTTTT CAISERAEGEKLFF
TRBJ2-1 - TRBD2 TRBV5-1 TGCGCCAGCAGCTTGCTGTCTAGCGGGAGTGATGAGCAGTTCTTC CASSLLSSGSDEQFF
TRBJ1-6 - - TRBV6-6 TGTGCCAGCGGGTACAGGGACGCACCCCTCCACTTT CASGYRDAPLHF
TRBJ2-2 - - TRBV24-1 TGTGCCACCAGTGATCCAAGACAGGCCGGGGAGCTGTTTTTT CATSDPRQAGELFF
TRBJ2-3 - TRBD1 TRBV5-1 TGCGCCAGCAGGTTTACTACCGGGACAGGGCCGGATACGCAGTATTTT CASRFTTGTGPDTQYF